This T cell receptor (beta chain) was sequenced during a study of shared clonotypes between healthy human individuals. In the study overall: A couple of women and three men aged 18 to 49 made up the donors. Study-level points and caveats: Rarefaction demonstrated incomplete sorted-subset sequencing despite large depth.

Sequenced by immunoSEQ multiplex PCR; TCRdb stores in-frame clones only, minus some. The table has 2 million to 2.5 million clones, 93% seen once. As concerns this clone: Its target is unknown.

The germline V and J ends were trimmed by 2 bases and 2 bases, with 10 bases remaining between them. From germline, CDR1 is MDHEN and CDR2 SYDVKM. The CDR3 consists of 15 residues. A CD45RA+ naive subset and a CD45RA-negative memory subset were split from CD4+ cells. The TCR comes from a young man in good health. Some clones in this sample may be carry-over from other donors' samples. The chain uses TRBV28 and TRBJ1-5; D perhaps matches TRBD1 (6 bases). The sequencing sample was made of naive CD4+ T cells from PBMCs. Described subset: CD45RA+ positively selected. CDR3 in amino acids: CASSLGSGGNQPQHF. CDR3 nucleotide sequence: TGTGCCAGCAGTTTAGGGTCAGGGGGCAATCAGCCCCAGCATTTT.